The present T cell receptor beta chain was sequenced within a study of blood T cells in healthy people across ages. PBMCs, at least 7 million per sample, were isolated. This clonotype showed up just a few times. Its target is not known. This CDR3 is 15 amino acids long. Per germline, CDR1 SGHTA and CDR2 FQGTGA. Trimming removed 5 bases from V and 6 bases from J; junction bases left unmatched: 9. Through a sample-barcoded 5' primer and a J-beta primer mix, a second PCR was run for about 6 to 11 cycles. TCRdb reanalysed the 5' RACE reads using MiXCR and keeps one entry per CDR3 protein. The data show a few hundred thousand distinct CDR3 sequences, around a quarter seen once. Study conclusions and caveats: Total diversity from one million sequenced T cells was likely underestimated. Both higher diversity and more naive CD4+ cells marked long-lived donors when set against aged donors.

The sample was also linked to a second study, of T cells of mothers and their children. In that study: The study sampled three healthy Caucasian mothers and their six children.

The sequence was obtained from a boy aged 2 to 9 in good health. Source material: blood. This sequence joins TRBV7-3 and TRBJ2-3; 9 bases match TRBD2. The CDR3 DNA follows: TGTGCCAGCAGCCCCGATAGCGGGGGTGCGGATACGCAGTATTTT. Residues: CASSPDSGGADTQYF.